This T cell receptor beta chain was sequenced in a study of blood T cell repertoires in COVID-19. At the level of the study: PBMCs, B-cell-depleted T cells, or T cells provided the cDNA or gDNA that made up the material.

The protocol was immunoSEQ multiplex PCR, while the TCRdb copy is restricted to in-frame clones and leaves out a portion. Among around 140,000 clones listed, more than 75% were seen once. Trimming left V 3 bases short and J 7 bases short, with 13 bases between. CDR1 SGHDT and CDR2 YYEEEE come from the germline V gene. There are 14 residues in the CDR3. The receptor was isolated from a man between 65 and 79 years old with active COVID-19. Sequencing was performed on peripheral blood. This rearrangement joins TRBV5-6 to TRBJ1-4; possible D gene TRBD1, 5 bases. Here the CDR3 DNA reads TGTGCCAGCAGCTGGGCTGGCGGGGGTGAAAAACTGTTTTTT. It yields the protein CASSWAGGGEKLFF.